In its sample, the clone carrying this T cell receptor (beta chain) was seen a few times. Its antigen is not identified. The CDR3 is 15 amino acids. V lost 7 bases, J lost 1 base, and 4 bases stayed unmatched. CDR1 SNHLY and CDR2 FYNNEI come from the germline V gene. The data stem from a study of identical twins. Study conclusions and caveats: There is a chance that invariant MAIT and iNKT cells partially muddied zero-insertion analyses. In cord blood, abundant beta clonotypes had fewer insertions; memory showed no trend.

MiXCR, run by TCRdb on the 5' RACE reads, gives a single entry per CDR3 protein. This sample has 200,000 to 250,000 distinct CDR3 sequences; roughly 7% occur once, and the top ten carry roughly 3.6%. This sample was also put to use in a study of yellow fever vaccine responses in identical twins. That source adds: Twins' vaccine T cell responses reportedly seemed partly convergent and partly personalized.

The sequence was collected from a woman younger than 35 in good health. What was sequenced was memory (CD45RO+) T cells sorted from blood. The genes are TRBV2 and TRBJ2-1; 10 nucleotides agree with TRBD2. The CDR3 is CASNQREGSYNEQFF. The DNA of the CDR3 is TGTGCCAGCAACCAGCGGGAGGGTTCCTACAATGAGCAGTTCTTC.